This is a list of T cell receptor beta chains from one sample in a study of tumor-infiltrating lymphocytes in primary liver carcinoma. TCRdb called the multiplex PCR reads again in MiXCR, with one record for every CDR3 protein. The sample shows roughly 100,000 distinct CDR3 sequences, approximately 82% of them seen only once. Specimen: liver tumor tissue from sampling region 3. Receptor source: a man aged 35 to 55 with primary liver carcinoma and hepatitis B virus infection. The CDR3 runs from the conserved cysteine through the conserved F or W. D genes are given only for firm matches.

d_call j_call v_call cdr3_aa
- TRBJ1-5 TRBV6-1 CASSDRVGNQPQHF
- TRBJ2-2 TRBV29-1 CSDTGNGELFF
- TRBJ2-5 TRBV5-5 CASSLSGAQETQYF
- TRBJ2-7 TRBV11-1 CASSLGPACERSYVQYF
- TRBJ2-7 TRBV6-2/TRBV6-3 CSTNDAKGRYEQYF
- TRBJ2-1 TRBV30 CAWVEYNVLFF
- TRBJ2-2 TRBV7-9 CASTSPGTTKNTWERFF
- TRBJ1-3 TRBV12-3/TRBV12-4 CASTGSSGNTIYF
- TRBJ2-7 TRBV29-1 CSAMTSGTGTPYDQYF
- TRBJ2-4 TRBV4-2 CASSQDQGAKNIQYF
TRBD1 TRBJ2-7 TRBV6-1 CVSTGTGSYEQYF
- TRBJ2-4 TRBV11-2 CASTIPALAKNIQYF
- TRBJ2-7 TRBV11-2 CASSPWWGRVTYEQYF
- TRBJ1-1 TRBV10-3 CAVCVDRGTEAFF
- TRBJ2-3 TRBV29-1 CSVESAGGTDTQYF
- TRBJ2-5 TRBV29-1 CSVAARGDQETQYF
TRBD1 TRBJ2-3 TRBV25-1 CASRSGGSVVTPYF
TRBD2 TRBJ2-1 TRBV5-1 CASSLVSWEGRHLYNEQFF
- TRBJ2-3 TRBV28 CPSIPTRQVRADTQYF
- TRBJ1-1 TRBV4-1 CAGCRDPRAGGAFF
- TRBJ1-1 TRBV7-9 CTSSSGHGTEAFF
TRBD2 TRBJ2-3 TRBV5-4 CASSAPGTSAGEVTQYF